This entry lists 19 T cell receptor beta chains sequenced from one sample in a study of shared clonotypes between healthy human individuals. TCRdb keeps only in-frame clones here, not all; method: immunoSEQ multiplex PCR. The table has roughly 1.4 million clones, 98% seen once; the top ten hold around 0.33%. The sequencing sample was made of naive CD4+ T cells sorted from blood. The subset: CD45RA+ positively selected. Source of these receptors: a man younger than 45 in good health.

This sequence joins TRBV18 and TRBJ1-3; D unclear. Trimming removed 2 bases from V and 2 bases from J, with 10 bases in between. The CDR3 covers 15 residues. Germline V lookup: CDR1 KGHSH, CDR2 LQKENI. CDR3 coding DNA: TGTGCCAGCTCACCATCAAGGGCAACTGGAAACACCATATATTTT. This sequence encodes CASSPSRATGNTIYF. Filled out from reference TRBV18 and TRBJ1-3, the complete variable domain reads NAGVMQNPRHLVRRRGQEARLRCSPMKGHSHVYWYRQLPEEGLKFMVYLQKENIIDESGMPKERFSAEFPKEGPSILRIQQVVRGDSAAYFCASSPSRATGNTIYFGEGSWLTVV.

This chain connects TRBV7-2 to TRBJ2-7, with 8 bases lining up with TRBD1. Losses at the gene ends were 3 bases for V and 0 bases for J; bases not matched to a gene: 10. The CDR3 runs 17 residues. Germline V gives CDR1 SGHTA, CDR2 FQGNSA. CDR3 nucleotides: TGTGCCAGCAGCTTGGTGCAGGGGGCGTCGAGCTCCTACGAGCAGTACTTC. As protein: CASSLVQGASSSYEQYF.

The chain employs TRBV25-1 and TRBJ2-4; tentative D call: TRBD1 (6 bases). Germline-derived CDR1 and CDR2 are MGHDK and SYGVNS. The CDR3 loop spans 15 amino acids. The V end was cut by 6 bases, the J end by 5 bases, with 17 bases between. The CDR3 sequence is CASRGRGQKENIQYF. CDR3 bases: TGTGCCAGCAGGGGAAGAGGACAGAAGGAAAACATTCAGTACTTC.

The CDR3 DNA reads as TGTGCCAGCAGCCACCCCGCCGACCGGGACAGGGGACCGAACAATGAGCAGTTCTTC. Protein: CASSHPADRDRGPNNEQFF. The chain is built from TRBV7-2 and TRBJ2-1; 10 bases match TRBD1. The trim removed 5 bases at V and 5 bases at J, leaving 18 bases unmatched. The CDR3 has 19 amino acids. Germline-derived CDR1 and CDR2 are SGHTA and FQGNSA. Filled out from reference TRBV7-2 and TRBJ2-1, the complete variable domain reads GAGVSQSPSNKVTEKGKDVELRCDPISGHTALYWYRQSLGQGLEFLIYFQGNSAPDKSGLPSDRFSAERTGGSVSTLTIQRTQQEDSAVYLCASSHPADRDRGPNNEQFFGPGTRLTVL.

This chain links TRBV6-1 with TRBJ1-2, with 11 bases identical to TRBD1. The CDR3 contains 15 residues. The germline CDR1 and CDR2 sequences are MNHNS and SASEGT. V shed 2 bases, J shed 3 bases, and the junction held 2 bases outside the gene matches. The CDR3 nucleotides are TGTGCCAGCAGTGAATGGGACAGGGGGGACTATGGCTACACCTTC. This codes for CASSEWDRGDYGYTF.

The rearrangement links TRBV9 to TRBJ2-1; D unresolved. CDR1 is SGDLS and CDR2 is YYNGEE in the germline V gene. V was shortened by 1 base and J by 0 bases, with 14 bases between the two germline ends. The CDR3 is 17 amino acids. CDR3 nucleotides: TGTGCCAGCAGCGTACCCCCGAGTCTCAGCTCCTACAATGAGCAGTTCTTC. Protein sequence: CASSVPPSLSSYNEQFF.

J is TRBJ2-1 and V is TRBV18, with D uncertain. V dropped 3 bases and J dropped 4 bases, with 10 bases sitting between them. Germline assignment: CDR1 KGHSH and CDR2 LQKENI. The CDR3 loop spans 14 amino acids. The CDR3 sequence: CASSPGQSYNEQFF. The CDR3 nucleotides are TGTGCCAGCTCACCTGGGCAGTCGTACAATGAGCAGTTCTTC.

The CDR3 DNA follows: TGCAGCGTTGAAGTACTAGCGGGAGCAAAGTACGAGCAGTACTTC. Translation: CSVEVLAGAKYEQYF. The rearrangement uses TRBV29-1 and TRBJ2-7; 11 bases fit TRBD2. Germline trimming cut 1 base from V and 4 bases from J; bases unmatched to any gene: 6. CDR3 size: 15 residues. The germline CDR1 and CDR2 sequences are SQVTM and ANQGSEA.

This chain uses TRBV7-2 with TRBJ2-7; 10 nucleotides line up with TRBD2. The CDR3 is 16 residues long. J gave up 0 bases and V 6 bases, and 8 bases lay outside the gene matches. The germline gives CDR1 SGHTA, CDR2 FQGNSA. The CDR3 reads CASSIAGGPASYEQYF. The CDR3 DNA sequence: TGTGCCAGCAGTATAGCGGGAGGACCCGCCTCCTACGAGCAGTACTTC.

Here the CDR3 reads CASSKFQEGRTEAFF. CDR3 bases: TGTGCCAGCAGCAAATTTCAGGAGGGTCGGACTGAAGCTTTCTTT. The chain carries TRBV21-1 and TRBJ1-1. TRBV21-1 is labeled a pseudogene. The CDR3 runs to 15 residues.

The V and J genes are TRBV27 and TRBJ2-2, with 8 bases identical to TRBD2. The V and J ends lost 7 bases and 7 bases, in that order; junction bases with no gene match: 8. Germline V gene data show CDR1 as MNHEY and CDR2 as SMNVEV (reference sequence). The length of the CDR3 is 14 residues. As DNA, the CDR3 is TGTGCCAGCACGGCAGCGGGAGAAATCGGGGAGCTGTTTTTT. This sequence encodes CASTAAGEIGELFF.

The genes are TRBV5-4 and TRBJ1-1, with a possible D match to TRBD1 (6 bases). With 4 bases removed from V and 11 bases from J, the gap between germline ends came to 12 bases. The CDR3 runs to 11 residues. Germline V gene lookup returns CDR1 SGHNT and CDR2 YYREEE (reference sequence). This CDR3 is CASSGGRVAFF. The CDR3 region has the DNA TGTGCCAGCAGCGGGGGGCGAGTGGCTTTCTTT.

Written as DNA, the CDR3 is TGTGCCAGCAGAGGTCCCTTCGGGACAGTCGACTACAATGAGCAGTTCTTC. Translating gives CASRGPFGTVDYNEQFF. V usage is TRBV27 and J usage is TRBJ2-1; 7 bases line up with TRBD1. Germline assignment: CDR1 MNHEY and CDR2 SMNVEV (reference sequence). With 6 bases clipped from V and 3 bases from J, the junction kept 14 bases outside the gene matches. The CDR3 consists of 17 residues.

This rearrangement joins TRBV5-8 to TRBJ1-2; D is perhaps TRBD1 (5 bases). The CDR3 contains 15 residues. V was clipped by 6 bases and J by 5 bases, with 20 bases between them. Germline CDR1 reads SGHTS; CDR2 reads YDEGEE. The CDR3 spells CASIGGEDLKYGYTF. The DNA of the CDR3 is TGTGCCAGCATCGGGGGTGAGGATTTGAAGTATGGCTACACCTTC.

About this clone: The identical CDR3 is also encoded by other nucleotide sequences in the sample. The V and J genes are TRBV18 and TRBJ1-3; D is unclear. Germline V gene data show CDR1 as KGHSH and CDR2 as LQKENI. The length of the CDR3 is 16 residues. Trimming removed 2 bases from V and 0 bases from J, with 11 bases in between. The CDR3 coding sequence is TGTGCCAGCTCACCATTAGACGGGAGCTCTGGAAACACCATATATTTT. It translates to CASSPLDGSSGNTIYF.

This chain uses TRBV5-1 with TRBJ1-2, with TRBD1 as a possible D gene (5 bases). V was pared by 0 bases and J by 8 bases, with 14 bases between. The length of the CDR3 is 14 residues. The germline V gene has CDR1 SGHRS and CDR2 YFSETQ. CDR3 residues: CASSLVGTLQGYTF. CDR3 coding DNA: TGCGCCAGCAGCTTGGTTGGGACCCTTCAGGGCTACACCTTC.

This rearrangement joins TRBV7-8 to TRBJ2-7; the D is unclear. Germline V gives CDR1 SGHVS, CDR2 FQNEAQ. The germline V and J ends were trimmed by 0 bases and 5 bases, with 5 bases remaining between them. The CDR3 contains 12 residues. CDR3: CASSLALDEQYF. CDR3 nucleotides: TGTGCCAGCAGCTTAGCTTTAGACGAGCAGTACTTC.

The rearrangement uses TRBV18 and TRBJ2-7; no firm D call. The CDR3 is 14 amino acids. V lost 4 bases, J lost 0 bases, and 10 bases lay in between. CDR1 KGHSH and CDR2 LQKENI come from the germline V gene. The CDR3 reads CASSQDTTSYEQYF. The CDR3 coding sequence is TGTGCCAGCTCACAAGACACGACCTCCTACGAGCAGTACTTC.

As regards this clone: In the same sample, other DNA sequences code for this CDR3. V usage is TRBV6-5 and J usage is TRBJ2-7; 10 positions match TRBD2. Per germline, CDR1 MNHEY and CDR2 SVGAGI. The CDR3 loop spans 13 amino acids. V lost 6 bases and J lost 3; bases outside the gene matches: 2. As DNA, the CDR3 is TGTGCCAGCAGACCTAGCGGGAGCTACGAGCAGTACTTC. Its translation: CASRPSGSYEQYF.